Listed here is a single T cell receptor (beta chain). Its antigen is not known. The data belong to a study of cytomegalovirus exposure and HLA in healthy donors. Across the whole study: There were fewer than 130 million unique TCR beta sequences, drawn from about 180 million T cells, in an earlier analysis.

CDR3 length: 15 amino acids. Germline CDR1 reads MDHEN; CDR2 reads SYDVKM. The V end lost 6 bases, the J end lost 7 bases, and 18 bases lay between the germline ends. Overall study results and limits: Presence/absence analyses took donor sequencing depth as roughly uniform. The listing of 150 to 200 TCR beta chains classed them as cytomegalovirus-associated.

In the PCR, 60 Vbeta and 13 Jbeta primers were used. Using immunoSEQ multiplex PCR, the repertoire was profiled, and TCRdb retains in-frame clones only, with some absent. This table holds around 160,000 clones, approximately 85% found once. The specimen was PBMCs. The source of this sequence is a man in his late teens or twenties in good health and CMV-seropositive. The rearrangement uses TRBV28 and TRBJ2-2; possibly TRBD1 for D (5 bases). DNA for the CDR3: TGTGCCAGCAGGATGTCTCAGGGTTTTGGCGGGGAGCTGTTTTTT. Translated, it gives CASRMSQGFGGELFF.